These 11 T cell receptor beta chains were all obtained from the same sample, sequenced in a study of T cell changes during pregnancy in multiple sclerosis. The assay was immunoSEQ multiplex PCR, and TCRdb's table has in-frame clones only and misses some. The sample yields approximately 62,000 clones, 93% seen once. The sequencing used CD8+ T cells from peripheral blood mononuclear cells, collected in the second trimester of pregnancy. These receptors all stem from a female donor with multiple sclerosis, enrolled in a pregnancy study.

V is TRBV6-5 and J is TRBJ1-2; D is uncertain. The CDR3 contains 15 residues. Between the trimmed V and J ends, which lost 2 bases and 4 bases, there was a span of 14 bases. Germline lookup yields CDR1 MNHEY and CDR2 SVGAGI. The CDR3: CASSYGSGALYGYTF. CDR3 DNA sequence: TGTGCCAGCAGTTACGGGAGTGGAGCTCTCTATGGCTACACCTTC.

The chain carries TRBV5-8 and TRBJ2-1; a possible D gene is TRBD2 (7 bases). There are 15 residues in the CDR3. Between the trimmed V and J ends, which lost 3 bases and 3 bases, there was a span of 13 bases. Germline-derived CDR1 and CDR2 are SGHTS and YDEGEE. The CDR3 reads CASSSGGGSYNEQFF. CDR3 in DNA: TGTGCCAGCAGCTCGGGGGGCGGGAGCTACAATGAGCAGTTCTTC. Full variable domain (rest looked up from reference TRBV5-8 and TRBJ2-1): EAGVTQSPTHLIKTRGQQATLRCSPISGHTSVYWYQQALGLGLQFLLWYDEGEERNRGNFPPRFSGRQFPNYSSELNVNALELEDSALYLCASSSGGGSYNEQFFGPGTRLTVL.

This chain links TRBV7-9 with TRBJ2-7, with a possible D match to TRBD2 (6 bases). The CDR3 spans 11 residues. Germline CDR1 and CDR2: SEHNR and FQNEAQ (reference sequence). Deletions cut 6 bases from V and 5 bases from J, with 8 bases between. The CDR3 DNA reads as TGTGCCAGCAGGGAGGGTGACGAGCAGTACTTC. Protein: CASREGDEQYF.

The sample holds one count of this clone. The chain links TRBV14 to TRBJ1-1; possible D gene TRBD1, 5 bases. V was cut by 4 bases and J by 4 bases, with 16 bases left in between. Germline V CDR1 and CDR2: SGHDN, FVKESK. This CDR3 contains 15 residues. The DNA for the CDR3 is TGTGCCAGCAGCCCCAGACCCAGGGCCGGCACTGAAGCTTTCTTT. Translating gives CASSPRPRAGTEAFF. Full variable domain (outside the CDR3, taken from reference TRBV14 and TRBJ1-1): EAGVTQFPSHSVIEKGQTVTLRCDPISGHDNLYWYRRVMGKEIKFLLHFVKESKQDESGMPNNRFLAERTGGTYSTLKVQPAELEDSGVYFCASSPRPRAGTEAFFGQGTRLTVV.

The chain combines TRBV28 with TRBJ1-1; TRBD1 matches at 9 bases. The ends lost 1 base at V and 11 bases at J; junction bases unmatched: 14. Germline-derived CDR1 and CDR2 are MDHEN and SYDVKM. The CDR3 is made up of 16 amino acids. The CDR3 DNA follows: TGTGCCAGCAGTTTATCGCCGGGACAGGGAACCGCAAGGGCTTTCTTT. Its translation: CASSLSPGQGTARAFF.

The chain combines TRBV5-1 with TRBJ2-3, with 7 bases matching TRBD2. The length of the CDR3 is 15 residues. The junction had 8 bases not matched to a gene; V was cut back by 4 bases and J by 3 bases. The germline V gene has CDR1 SGHRS and CDR2 YFSETQ. The CDR3 reads CASSPKAGWTDTQYF. The CDR3 DNA is TGCGCCAGCAGCCCGAAAGCGGGGTGGACAGATACGCAGTATTTT.

The chain couples TRBV2 to TRBJ2-7; 7 bases are a match to TRBD1. After removal of 1 base from V and 6 bases from J, the junction contained 6 bases not matched to a gene. Germline V gene lookup returns CDR1 SNHLY and CDR2 FYNNEI. The CDR3 covers 14 residues. CDR3: CASSEEGTASEQYF. CDR3 DNA sequence: TGTGCCAGCAGTGAAGAGGGGACAGCGTCCGAGCAGTACTTC.

This rearrangement joins TRBV9 to TRBJ2-3; unclear D gene. V lost 0 bases and J lost 0, with 5 bases in between. Germline CDR1 and CDR2: SGDLS and YYNGEE. The CDR3 has 14 amino acids. For the CDR3, the DNA is TGTGCCAGCAGCGTAGGTAGAAGCACAGATACGCAGTATTTT. It translates to CASSVGRSTDTQYF.

V is TRBV6-5 and J is TRBJ1-4, with a weak D call TRBD1 (6 bases). Germline V lookup: CDR1 MNHEY, CDR2 SVGAGI. CDR3 length: 13 amino acids. The V end lost 4 bases, the J end lost 7 bases, and 10 bases lay between the germline ends. The CDR3 DNA follows: TGTGCCAGCAGTTCGACAGGATCTGAAAAACTGTTTTTT. Amino acid sequence: CASSSTGSEKLFF.

The V call is TRBV2, the J call TRBJ1-1, with unresolved D. Germline V gene data show CDR1 as SNHLY and CDR2 as FYNNEI. Trimming cost V 7 bases and J 13 bases, with 7 bases left between them. The CDR3 sequence is 8 residues long. CDR3 DNA: TGTGCCAGCAATCTAGGTTTCTTT. Amino acid sequence: CASNLGFF.

This rearrangement joins TRBV11-2 to TRBJ2-6; tentative D call: TRBD2 (6 bases). CDR1 and CDR2 (germline): SGHAT, FQNNGV. The CDR3 spans 16 residues. V was shortened by 7 bases and J by 0 bases, with 13 bases between the two germline ends. The CDR3 is CASIQPGGSGANVLTF. In nucleotides, the CDR3 is TGTGCCAGCATCCAACCCGGGGGCTCTGGGGCCAACGTCCTGACTTTC.